The 27 T cell receptor beta chains below all came from one sample that was sequenced in a study of control samples from healthy donors and cancer patients. TCRdb keeps only in-frame clones here, not all; method: immunoSEQ multiplex PCR. The sample consists of some 2,900 clones, 65% to 85% of them appearing once. The sequenced sample was formalin-fixed, paraffin-embedded tissue. The receptors originated from a male donor with melanoma.

The V call is TRBV27, the J call TRBJ2-7, with D possibly TRBD1 on 5 matching bases. CDR1 is MNHEY and CDR2 is SMNVEV in the germline V gene (reference sequence). The length of the CDR3 is 15 residues. Between the trimmed V and J ends, which lost 6 bases and 7 bases, there was a span of 22 bases. The CDR3 loop reads CASSRRGSWAWEQYF. The CDR3 DNA is TGTGCCAGCAGCCGAAGGGGCTCGTGGGCGTGGGAGCAGTACTTC.

V is TRBV4-3 and J is TRBJ2-2; 9 bases agree with TRBD2. J gave up 1 base and V 3 bases, and 3 bases lay outside the gene matches. This CDR3 has 16 amino acids. Germline CDR1 LGHNA, CDR2 YSLEER. The CDR3 DNA reads as TGCGCCAGCAGCCACAATAGCGGGAGGAACACCGGGGAGCTGTTTTTT. This gives the protein CASSHNSGRNTGELFF.

The chain is built from TRBV5-6 and TRBJ1-5; 10 positions agree with TRBD1. The CDR3 length is 17 residues. Germline V gene sequence: CDR1 SGHDT, CDR2 YYEEEE. V was pared by 3 bases and J by 3 bases, with 9 bases of the junction left unmatched. The CDR3 nucleotides are TGTGCCAGCAGCTCCCGGGACAGGGGCCTTCTCAATCAGCCCCAGCATTTT. Translation: CASSSRDRGLLNQPQHF. The full variable domain, in which reference TRBV5-6 and TRBJ1-5 provide the parts outside the CDR3, is DAGVTQSPTHLIKTRGQQVTLRCSPKSGHDTVSWYQQALGQGPQFIFQYYEEEERQRGNFPDRFSGHQFPNYSSELNVNALLLGDSALYLCASSSRDRGLLNQPQHFGDGTRLSIL.

V gene TRBV12-5 combines with J gene TRBJ2-3; no firm D call. V was pared by 2 bases and J by 5 bases, with 2 bases between. Germline values: CDR1 LGHNT, CDR2 FRNRAP. There are 11 residues in the CDR3. The CDR3 nucleotides are TGTGCTAGTGGTTTGCAAGATACGCAGTATTTT. This sequence encodes CASGLQDTQYF.

In DNA, the CDR3 is TGTGCCAGCAGTTCACCGGGCCGGGGGCGGGAGACCCAGTACTTC. Amino acids: CASSSPGRGRETQYF. V gene TRBV5-4 combines with J gene TRBJ2-5; D may match TRBD1 or TRBD2 (6 bases each). The CDR3 is 15 residues long. V lost 5 bases to trimming and J lost 5 bases, with 19 bases between them. Germline V gene data show CDR1 as SGHNT and CDR2 as YYREEE (reference sequence).

The rearrangement uses TRBV30 and TRBJ2-5; D is possibly TRBD2 (6 bases). Per germline, CDR1 GTSNPN and CDR2 SVGIG (reference sequence). The length of the CDR3 is 16 residues. V gave up 2 bases and J gave up 5 bases, with 21 bases separating them. CDR3 residues: CAWSTVAPGGVETQYF. DNA of the CDR3: TGTGCCTGGAGTACCGTAGCTCCCGGGGGAGTTGAGACCCAGTACTTC.

This clone was detected only a few times. The chain links TRBV3-1 (or the pseudogene TRBV3-2) to TRBJ2-7; D is unresolved. Germline values: CDR1 LGHDT, CDR2 YNNKEL (reference sequence). V lost 1 base and J lost 2, with 9 bases in between. The CDR3 is made up of 14 amino acids. The DNA for the CDR3 is TGTGCCAGCAGCCAAGGGGTCTCCACCTACGAGCAGTACTTC. Translation: CASSQGVSTYEQYF.

This chain connects TRBV10-2 to TRBJ2-3, with D possibly being TRBD1 (5 bases). Germline V gene sequence: CDR1 WSHSY, CDR2 SAAADI. V was trimmed by 6 bases and J by 2 bases, leaving 12 bases between them. The CDR3 sequence is 14 residues long. As DNA, the CDR3 is TGCGCCAGCAGAAGGGGTATTAACACAGATACGCAGTATTTT. This gives the protein CASRRGINTDTQYF.

This sequence joins TRBV6-5 and TRBJ1-4; D uncertain. This CDR3 region has 15 residues. Per germline, CDR1 MNHEY and CDR2 SVGAGI. Trimming shortened V by 2 bases and J by 0 bases, and 7 bases separated the two germline ends. The CDR3 nucleotides read TGTGCCAGCAGTTACGCAGGAGCAACTAATGAAAAACTGTTTTTT. The encoded protein is CASSYAGATNEKLFF.

The sample holds a few counts of this clone. Additional DNA sequences in this sample encode the identical CDR3. V and J are TRBV2 and TRBJ2-1; D might be TRBD2 (6 bases). This CDR3 comprises 16 residues. Germline lookup yields CDR1 SNHLY and CDR2 FYNNEI. V gave up 3 bases and J gave up 5 bases, with 17 bases separating them. CDR3 nucleotide sequence: TGTGCCAGCAGTGAGGAGTGGGTAGCGGAGAACAATGAGCAGTTCTTC. Encoded protein: CASSEEWVAENNEQFF.

The chain couples TRBV28 to TRBJ2-6; D gene ambiguous. CDR3 length equals 16 residues. Germline CDR1 is MDHEN and CDR2 is SYDVKM. V was cut by 2 bases and J by 0 bases, with 8 bases left in between. Here the CDR3 DNA reads TGTGCCAGCAGTTTACTCACATTCTCTGGGGCCAACGTCCTGACTTTC. Translated: CASSLLTFSGANVLTF.

Comments on this clone: A much larger clonotype is one base distant, so this may be a read error. This sample includes further DNA sequences coding for the same CDR3. The V gene is TRBV16, the J gene TRBJ2-7, with D perhaps TRBD2 (6 bases). Deletions cut 4 bases from V and 0 bases from J, with 10 bases between. Per germline, CDR1 KGHSY and CDR2 FQNENV. This CDR3 is 14 amino acids long. The CDR3 region has the DNA TGTGCCAGCAGCCCTGCAGCGGGCTCCTACGAGCAGTACTTC. The encoded protein is CASSPAAGSYEQYF.

In DNA form, the CDR3 reads TGTGCCACCAGTGACCCTTACACAGATACGCAGTATTTT. Translating gives CATSDPYTDTQYF. The V call is TRBV24-1, the J call TRBJ2-3; the D is unclear. This CDR3 has 13 amino acids. Looked up from germline, CDR1 is KGHDR and CDR2 is SFDVKD. Trimming took 4 bases from V and 2 from J, leaving 6 bases between them.

The CDR3 DNA reads TGTGCCAGCAGCCCCCGGGGTAGGGGGCAAGAGGCCGAGCAGTACTTC. This translates into CASSPRGRGQEAEQYF. This chain connects TRBV3-1 (or the pseudogene TRBV3-2) to TRBJ2-7, with TRBD1 matching over 7 bases. CDR3 length equals 16 residues. V trimming: 4 bases; J trimming: 6 bases; junction bases outside the gene matches: 15. Germline CDR1 LGHDT, CDR2 YNNKEL (reference sequence).

The V gene is TRBV28, the J gene TRBJ2-2, with TRBD1 matching 8 bases. There are 16 residues in the CDR3. The junction had 9 bases not matched to a gene; V was cut back by 3 bases and J by 6 bases. The V gene's germline CDR1 is MDHEN and CDR2 SYDVKM. This CDR3 is CASSLVLQGDPGELFF. The CDR3 DNA is TGTGCCAGCAGTTTGGTGTTACAGGGGGATCCCGGGGAGCTGTTTTTT.

The chain has TRBV28 and TRBJ1-1, with 8 nucleotides matching TRBD1. The germline V gene has CDR1 MDHEN and CDR2 SYDVKM. Germline trimming cut 9 bases from V and 5 bases from J; bases unmatched to any gene: 8. CDR3 size: 13 residues. The CDR3 nucleotides read TGTGCCAGTAGGGCCCAGGGGGCGACTGAAGCTTTCTTT. Encoded protein: CASRAQGATEAFF.

The chain is built from TRBV4-3 and TRBJ2-2, with 13 bases identical to TRBD2. The CDR3 has 18 amino acids. The V and J ends lost 1 base and 5 bases, in that order; junction bases with no gene match: 7. Germline CDR1 and CDR2: LGHNA and YSLEER. The CDR3 protein is CASSQGGALAGGTGELFF. CDR3 nucleotide sequence: TGCGCCAGCAGCCAAGGAGGGGCACTAGCGGGAGGGACCGGGGAGCTGTTTTTT.

The chain is built from TRBV6-5 and TRBJ2-1; TRBD2 might be the D (6 bases). The germline V and J ends were trimmed by 3 bases and 2 bases, with 14 bases remaining between them. Germline CDR1 and CDR2: MNHEY and SVGAGI. The CDR3 sequence is 16 residues long. CDR3 residues: CASSYLPGSPYNEQFF. The CDR3 bases are TGTGCCAGCAGTTATCTCCCCGGGAGTCCCTACAATGAGCAGTTCTTC.

V gene TRBV7-9 combines with J gene TRBJ2-5, with D possibly being TRBD2 (5 bases). Germline V gives CDR1 SEHNR, CDR2 FQNEAQ (reference sequence). The CDR3 totals 14 residues. V lost 2 bases and J lost 4, with 11 bases in between. The CDR3 protein is CASSLWASRETQYF. The DNA of the CDR3 is TGTGCCAGCAGCTTATGGGCTAGCAGAGAGACCCAGTACTTC.

The rearrangement links TRBV23-1 to TRBJ2-7; either TRBD1 or TRBD2 may fit D (5 bases each). TRBV23-1 qualifies as an ORF whose function is uncertain. The CDR3 is made up of 13 amino acids. The ends were cut back, 0 bases at V and 11 bases at J, with 14 bases in the middle. The CDR3 sequence: CASSQSGTFVEYF. CDR3 nucleotide sequence: TGCGCCAGCAGTCAATCCGGGACCTTCGTTGAGTACTTC.

The chain has TRBV6-4 and TRBJ2-1, with D maybe TRBD2 (6 bases). The V end was cut by 3 bases, the J end by 6 bases, with 15 bases between. This CDR3 is 15 amino acids long. Germline V CDR1 and CDR2: MRHNA, SNTAGT. The DNA for the CDR3 is TGTGCCAGCAGTGAGAGGTCGGGAGTGGGCAATGAGCAGTTCTTC. Protein: CASSERSGVGNEQFF.

The V and J genes are TRBV4-1 and TRBJ1-2, with 11 positions matching TRBD1. This CDR3 has 15 amino acids. Trimming took 0 bases from V and 8 from J; bases not matched to a gene: 5. Germline V gene lookup returns CDR1 MGHRA and CDR2 YSYEKL. CDR3 coding DNA: TGCGCCAGCAGCCAAGATGGACAGGGGGCTGGGGGCTACACCTTC. Translation gives CASSQDGQGAGGYTF.

The chain recombines TRBV27 with TRBJ2-1, with D maybe TRBD2 (5 bases). With 8 bases removed from V and 4 bases from J, the gap between germline ends came to 18 bases. The CDR3 runs to 15 residues. The germline V gene encodes CDR1 MNHEY and CDR2 SMNVEV (reference sequence). CDR3: CASFPLREGYNEQFF. In nucleotides, the CDR3 is TGTGCCAGCTTCCCTTTGAGGGAAGGATACAATGAGCAGTTCTTC.

Comments on this clone: One end of the junction is discordant with germline, which a read error may explain. This rearrangement joins TRBV28 to TRBJ1-6, with no clear D. The CDR3 contains 16 residues. Germline lookup yields CDR1 MDHEN and CDR2 SYDVKM. CDR3 sequence reads: CASSFDPGPYHSPLHF. The CDR3 DNA sequence: TGTGCCAGCAGTTTCGATCCGGGCCCCTATCATTCACCCCTCCACTTT.

This chain joins TRBV11-2 and TRBJ2-2; no firm D call. Germline CDR1 and CDR2: SGHAT and FQNNGV. The ends were cut back, 3 bases at V and 0 bases at J, with 2 bases in the middle. The CDR3 totals 13 residues. CDR3 protein: CASSFTNTGELFF. CDR3 nucleotides: TGTGCCAGCAGCTTCACGAACACCGGGGAGCTGTTTTTT.

This clone has a handful of counts. The chain couples TRBV5-1 to TRBJ2-1; 13 bases fit TRBD2. The CDR3 extends over 18 amino acids. CDR1 and CDR2 (germline): SGHRS, YFSETQ. J gave up 0 bases and V 2 bases, and 5 bases lay outside the gene matches. The CDR3 is CASSLGTSGMSSYNEQFF. The CDR3, as DNA: TGCGCCAGCAGCTTAGGGACTAGCGGGATGAGCTCCTACAATGAGCAGTTCTTC.

The rearrangement links TRBV6-6 to TRBJ2-7; 8 bases match TRBD2. J was trimmed by 6 bases and V by 6 bases; bases with no gene match: 7. CDR3 length: 13 amino acids. Germline values: CDR1 MNHNY, CDR2 SVGAGI (reference sequence). CDR3 sequence reads: CASSTGTRGEQYF. CDR3 DNA sequence: TGTGCCAGCAGCACCGGGACTAGAGGCGAGCAGTACTTC.